This T cell receptor (beta chain) comes out of a study of T cells in Graves' hyperthyroidism and ophthalmopathy. In this sample, this clonotype turned up many times. Among the patients, aged 18 to 65, hyperthyroidism was newly diagnosed and had lasted under 2 months. The V gene end was trimmed by 5 bases and the J gene end by 13 bases; junction bases not matched to a gene: 16. Looked up from germline, CDR1 is SEHNR and CDR2 is FQNEAQ (reference sequence). The CDR3 runs 14 residues. Researchers took RNA transcripts and amplified the TCR beta CDR3 regions from them. The HTBI primer set served for first-round RT-PCR of the TCR CDR3. Each CDR3 protein is one row after TCRdb ran MiXCR on the multiplex PCR reads. The top ten hold about a sixth of the sample, which has some 500,000 distinct CDR3 sequences, roughly 14% seen once.

This chain connects TRBV7-9 to TRBJ1-2, with TRBD1 identical over 7 bases. The clonotype was recovered from a woman under 30 with Graves' hyperthyroidism. Sequencing was performed on blood. CDR3 protein: CASSPRQGYFSGTF. CDR3 nucleotides: TGTGCCAGCAGCCCTAGACAGGGATACTTTTCCGGCACCTTC.